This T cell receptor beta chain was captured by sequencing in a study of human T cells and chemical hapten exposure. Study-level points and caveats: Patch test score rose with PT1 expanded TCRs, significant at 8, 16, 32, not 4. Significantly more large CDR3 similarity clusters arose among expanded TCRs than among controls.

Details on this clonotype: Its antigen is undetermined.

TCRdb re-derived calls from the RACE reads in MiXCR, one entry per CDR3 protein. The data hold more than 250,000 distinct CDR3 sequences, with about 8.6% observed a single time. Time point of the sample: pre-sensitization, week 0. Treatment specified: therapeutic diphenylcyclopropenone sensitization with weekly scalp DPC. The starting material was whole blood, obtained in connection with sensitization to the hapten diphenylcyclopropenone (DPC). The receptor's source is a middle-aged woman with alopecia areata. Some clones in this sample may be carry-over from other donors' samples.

Here the CDR3 DNA reads TGCGCCAGCAGCTTGCTCCCAGCGGGAGGTTCAGATACGCAGTATTTT. Amino acids: CASSLLPAGGSDTQYF. The chain carries TRBV5-1 and TRBJ2-3; 9 bases line up with TRBD2. Germline V gene data show CDR1 as SGHRS and CDR2 as YFSETQ. J was trimmed by 4 bases and V by 1 base; bases with no gene match: 7. This CDR3 has 16 amino acids. The full variable domain, its missing parts supplied by reference TRBV5-1 and TRBJ2-3, is KAGVTQTPRYLIKTRGQQVTLSCSPISGHRSVSWYQQTPGQGLQFLFEYFSETQRNKGNFPGRFSGRQFSNSRSEMNVSTLELGDSALYLCASSLLPAGGSDTQYFGPGTRLTVL.